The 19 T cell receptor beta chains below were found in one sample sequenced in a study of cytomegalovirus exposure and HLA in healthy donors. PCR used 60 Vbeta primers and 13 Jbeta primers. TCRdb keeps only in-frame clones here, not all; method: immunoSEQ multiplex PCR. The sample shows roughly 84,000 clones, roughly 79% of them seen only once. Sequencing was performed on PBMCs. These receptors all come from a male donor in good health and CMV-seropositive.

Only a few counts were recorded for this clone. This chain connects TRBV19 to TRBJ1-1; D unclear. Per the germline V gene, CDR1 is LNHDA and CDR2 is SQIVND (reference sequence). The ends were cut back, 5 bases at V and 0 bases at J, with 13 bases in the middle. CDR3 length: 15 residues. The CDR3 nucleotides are TGTGCCAGTAGTGGACTCGGGATTATGAACACTGAAGCTTTCTTT. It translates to CASSGLGIMNTEAFF.

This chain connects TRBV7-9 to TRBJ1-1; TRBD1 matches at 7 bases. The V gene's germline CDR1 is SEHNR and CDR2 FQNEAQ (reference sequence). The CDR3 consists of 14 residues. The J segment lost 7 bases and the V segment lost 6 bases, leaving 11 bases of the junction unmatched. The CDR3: CASRLEDRFDEAFF. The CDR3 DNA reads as TGTGCCAGCAGATTGGAGGACAGGTTTGATGAAGCTTTCTTT.

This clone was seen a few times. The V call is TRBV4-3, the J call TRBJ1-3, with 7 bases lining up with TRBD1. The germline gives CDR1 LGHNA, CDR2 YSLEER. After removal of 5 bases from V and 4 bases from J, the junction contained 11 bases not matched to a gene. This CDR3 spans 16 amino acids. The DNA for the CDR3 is TGCGCCAGCAGCGAGGGAGACAGGGTGTCAGGAAACACCATATATTTT. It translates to CASSEGDRVSGNTIYF.

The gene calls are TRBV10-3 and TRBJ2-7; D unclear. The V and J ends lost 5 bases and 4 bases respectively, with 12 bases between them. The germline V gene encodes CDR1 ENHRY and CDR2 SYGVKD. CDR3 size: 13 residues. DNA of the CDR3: TGTGCCATCAGTAAACAGTCGTCTTACGAGCAGTACTTC. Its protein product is CAISKQSSYEQYF.

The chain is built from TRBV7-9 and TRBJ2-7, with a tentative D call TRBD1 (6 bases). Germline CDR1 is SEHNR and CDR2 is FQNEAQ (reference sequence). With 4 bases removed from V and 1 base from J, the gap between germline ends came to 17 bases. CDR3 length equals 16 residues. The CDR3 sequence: CASSWASGQGSYEQYF. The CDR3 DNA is TGTGCCAGCAGCTGGGCCTCAGGGCAGGGGTCCTACGAGCAGTACTTC.

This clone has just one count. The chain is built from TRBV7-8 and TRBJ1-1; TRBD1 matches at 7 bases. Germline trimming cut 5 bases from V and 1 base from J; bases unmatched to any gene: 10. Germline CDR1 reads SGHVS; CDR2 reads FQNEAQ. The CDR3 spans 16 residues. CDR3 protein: CASSVQLGTANTEAFF. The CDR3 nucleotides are TGTGCCAGCAGCGTCCAGCTCGGGACAGCGAACACTGAAGCTTTCTTT.

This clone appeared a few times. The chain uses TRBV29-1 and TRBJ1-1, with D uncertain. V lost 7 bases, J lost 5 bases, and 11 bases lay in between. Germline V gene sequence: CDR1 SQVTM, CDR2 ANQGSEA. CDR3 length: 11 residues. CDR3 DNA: TGCAGCGCCTCCCCGAGGACTGAAGCTTTCTTT. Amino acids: CSASPRTEAFF.

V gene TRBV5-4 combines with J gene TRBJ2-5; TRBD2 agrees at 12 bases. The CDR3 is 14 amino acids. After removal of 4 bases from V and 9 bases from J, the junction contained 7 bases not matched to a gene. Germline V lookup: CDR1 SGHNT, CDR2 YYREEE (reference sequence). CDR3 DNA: TGTGCCAGCAGCATACTAGCGGGGGGCGAAGCCCAGTACTTC. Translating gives CASSILAGGEAQYF.

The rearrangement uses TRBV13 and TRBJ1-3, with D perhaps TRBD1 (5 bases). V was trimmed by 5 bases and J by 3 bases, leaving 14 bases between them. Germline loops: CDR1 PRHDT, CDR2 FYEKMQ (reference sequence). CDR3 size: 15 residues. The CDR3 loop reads CASSPVGGGGNTIYF. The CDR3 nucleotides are TGTGCCAGCAGCCCCGTGGGGGGTGGTGGAAACACCATATATTTT.

CDR3 protein: CASSPPLGTGLSGYTF. The CDR3 coding sequence is TGTGCCAGTAGCCCACCTCTCGGGACTGGCCTTTCTGGCTACACCTTC. The chain recombines TRBV19 with TRBJ1-2, with D possibly being TRBD1 (5 bases). CDR1 LNHDA and CDR2 SQIVND come from the germline V gene (reference sequence). Trimming shortened V by 6 bases and J by 7 bases, and 24 bases separated the two germline ends. This CDR3 has 16 amino acids.

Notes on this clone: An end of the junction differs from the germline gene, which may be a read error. CDR3 protein: CSSSRSGTGGLFEAFF. CDR3 nucleotides: TGTTCCAGCAGCCGGTCCGGGACAGGGGGACTATTTGAAGCTTTCTTT. The chain carries TRBV7-9 and TRBJ1-1, with 11 bases fitting TRBD1. Germline CDR1 is SEHNR and CDR2 is FQNEAQ (reference sequence). This CDR3 contains 16 residues. Together with reference TRBV7-9 and TRBJ1-1, the CDR3 gives the full variable domain: DTGVSQNPRHKITKRGQNVTFRCDPISEHNRLYWYRQTLGQGPEFLTYFQNEAQLEKSRLLSDRFSAERPKGSFSTLEIQRTEQGDSAMYLCSSSRSGTGGLFEAFFGQGTRLTVV.

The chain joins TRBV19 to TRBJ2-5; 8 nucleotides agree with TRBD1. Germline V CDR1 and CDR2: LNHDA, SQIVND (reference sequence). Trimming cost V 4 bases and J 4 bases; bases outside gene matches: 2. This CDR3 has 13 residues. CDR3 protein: CASSNQGAETQYF. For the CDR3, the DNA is TGTGCCAGTAGTAATCAGGGGGCAGAGACCCAGTACTTC.

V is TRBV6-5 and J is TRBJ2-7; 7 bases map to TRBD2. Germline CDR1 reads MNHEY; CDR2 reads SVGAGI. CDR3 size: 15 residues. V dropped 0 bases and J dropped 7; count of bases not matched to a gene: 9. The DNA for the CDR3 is TGTGCCAGCAGTTACTCTCGGACTAGTGACGGGGAGCAGTACTTC. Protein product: CASSYSRTSDGEQYF.

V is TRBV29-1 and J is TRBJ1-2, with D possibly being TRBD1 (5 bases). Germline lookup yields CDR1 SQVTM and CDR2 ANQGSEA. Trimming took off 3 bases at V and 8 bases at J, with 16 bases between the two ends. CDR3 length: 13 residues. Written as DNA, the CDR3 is TGCAGCGTTGAGGTTGCAGGGTCAAACGGCTACACCTTC. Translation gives CSVEVAGSNGYTF.

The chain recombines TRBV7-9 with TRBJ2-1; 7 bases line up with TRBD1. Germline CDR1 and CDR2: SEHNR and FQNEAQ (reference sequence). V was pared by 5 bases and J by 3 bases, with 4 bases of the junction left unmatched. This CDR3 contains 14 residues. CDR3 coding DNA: TGTGCCAGCAGCCGCAGGGACAGCTACAATGAGCAGTTCTTC. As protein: CASSRRDSYNEQFF. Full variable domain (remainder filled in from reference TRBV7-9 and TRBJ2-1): DTGVSQNPRHKITKRGQNVTFRCDPISEHNRLYWYRQTLGQGPEFLTYFQNEAQLEKSRLLSDRFSAERPKGSFSTLEIQRTEQGDSAMYLCASSRRDSYNEQFFGPGTRLTVL.

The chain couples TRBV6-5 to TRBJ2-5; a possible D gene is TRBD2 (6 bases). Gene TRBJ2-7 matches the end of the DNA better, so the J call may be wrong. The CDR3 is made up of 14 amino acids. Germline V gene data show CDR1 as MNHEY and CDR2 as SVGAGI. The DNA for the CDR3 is TGTGCCAGCGGAGACACTTCGGGAGTCTACGAGCAGTACTTC. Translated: CASGDTSGVYEQYF.

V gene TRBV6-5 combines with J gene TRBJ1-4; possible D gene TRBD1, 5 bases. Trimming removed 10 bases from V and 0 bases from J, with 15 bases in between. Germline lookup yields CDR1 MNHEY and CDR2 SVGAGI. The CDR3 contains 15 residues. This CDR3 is CATRNRWTTNEKLFF. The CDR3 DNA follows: TGTGCCACTAGGAACAGGTGGACAACTAATGAAAAACTGTTTTTT.

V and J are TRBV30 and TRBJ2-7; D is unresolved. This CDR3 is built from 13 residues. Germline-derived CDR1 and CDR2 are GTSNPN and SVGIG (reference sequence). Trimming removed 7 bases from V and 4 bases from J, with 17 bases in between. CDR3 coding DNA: TGTGCCTCGCTAGGTCCGCCCGCATACGAGCAGTACTTC. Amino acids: CASLGPPAYEQYF.

The CDR3 nucleotides are TGTGCCACCAGCAAACGCCCGGGGAGGTCGTACGGAAACACCATATATTTT. It translates to CATSKRPGRSYGNTIYF. This chain joins TRBV15 and TRBJ1-3; D remains ambiguous. V gave up 4 bases and J gave up 4 bases, with 20 bases separating them. The CDR3 sequence is 17 residues long. Looked up from germline, CDR1 is LNHNV and CDR2 is YYDKDF (reference sequence). The whole variable domain, remainder taken from reference TRBV15 and TRBJ1-3, is DAMVIQNPRYQVTQFGKPVTLSCSQTLNHNVMYWYQQKSSQAPKLLFHYYDKDFNNEADTPDNFQSRRPNTSFCFLDIRSPGLGDTAMYLCATSKRPGRSYGNTIYFGEGSWLTVV.